This TCR beta chain emerged from a study of post-analysis software for immune sequencing data. About the research overall: Included courses were relapsing-remitting and secondary progressive multiple sclerosis; progressive-relapsing multiple sclerosis was also included. Study-wide points: Roughly five TRBV segments, including TRBV5-6, TRBV5-1 and TRBV20-1, were more frequent in patients than controls. F measure grouped same-batch samples tightly together. Those with multiple sclerosis, the patient group, showed significantly lower normalized Chao1 diversity than controls.

This clonotype has only one observation. What it binds is unknown. The junction departs from the called germline gene at one end, perhaps through a read error. Germline CDR1 is MNHEY and CDR2 is SVGAGI. The CDR3 is 12 amino acids. Built from TCR beta cDNA, the libraries had unique molecular identifiers in them. Roughly 500,000 cDNA molecules were recovered from an input of roughly 0.85 to 10 million T cells. Each CDR3 protein gets one entry after TCRdb re-called the PCR reads with MiXCR. The sample lists roughly 430,000 distinct CDR3 sequences, less than 40% occurring once. Sequencing input: blood. This clonotype originated in a girl between 2 and 10 years old with multiple sclerosis. The V gene is TRBV6-5, the J gene TRBJ2-7; possibly TRBD1 for D (5 bases). CDR3 bases: TGTTCCAGCAGGGCCGACGGCTACGAGCAGTACTTC. It specifies CSSRADGYEQYF.